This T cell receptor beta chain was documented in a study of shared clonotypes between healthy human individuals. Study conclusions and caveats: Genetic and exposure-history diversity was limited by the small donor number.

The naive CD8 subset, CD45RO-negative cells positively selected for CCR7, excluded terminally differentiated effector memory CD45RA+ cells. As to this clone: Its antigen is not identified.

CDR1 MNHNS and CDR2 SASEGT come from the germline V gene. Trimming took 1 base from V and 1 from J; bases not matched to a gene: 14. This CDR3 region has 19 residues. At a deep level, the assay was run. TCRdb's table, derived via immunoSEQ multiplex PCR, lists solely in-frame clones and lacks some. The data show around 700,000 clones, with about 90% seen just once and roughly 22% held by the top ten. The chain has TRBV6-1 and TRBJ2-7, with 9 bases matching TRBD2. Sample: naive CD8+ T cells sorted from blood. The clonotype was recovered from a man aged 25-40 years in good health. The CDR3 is CASSEVGGTSGPASYEQYF. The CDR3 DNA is TGTGCCAGCAGTGAAGTCGGGGGAACTAGCGGGCCGGCGTCCTACGAGCAGTACTTC.